This is a list of T cell receptor beta chains from one sample in a study of cytomegalovirus exposure and HLA in healthy donors. Clones were read by immunoSEQ multiplex PCR, and TCRdb kept only the in-frame ones, dropping some. The data hold roughly 160,000 clones, with more than 70% observed a single time. The sequencing sample was made of PBMCs. These receptors were collected from a man aged 55-75 years in good health and CMV-seronegative. Each CDR3 is given with its conserved first and last residue. Each record gives: D gene, J gene, clone size, V gene, CDR3 protein, CDR3 DNA. D genes are given only for firm matches. Expanded clones get a size class; other rows say once, few or many, or leave the size out.

>NA|TRBJ1-4|NA|TRBV9
CASSVALGATNEKLFF
TGTGCCAGCAGCGTAGCTTTGGGAGCAACTAATGAAAAACTGTTTTTT
>TRBD2|TRBJ2-7|NA|TRBV10-3
CAISELTKTSGSFSYEQYF
TGTGCCATCAGTGAGTTGACCAAGACTAGCGGGAGTTTCTCCTACGAGCAGTACTTC
>NA|TRBJ2-3|once|TRBV7-3
CASSLSPGTDTQYF
TGTGCCAGCAGCTTAAGTCCTGGCACAGATACGCAGTATTTT
>NA|TRBJ2-3|NA|TRBV28
CASSFNSRDTQYF
TGTGCCAGCAGTTTCAACTCACGGGATACGCAGTATTTT
>NA|TRBJ1-2|NA|TRBV5-4
CASSLTGFYTF
TGTGCCAGCAGCTTGACCGGTTTCTACACCTTC
>TRBD1|TRBJ1-4|NA|TRBV25-1
CASSAYRGGYEKLFF
TGTGCCAGCAGTGCATACAGAGGGGGCTATGAAAAACTGTTTTTT
>NA|TRBJ1-5|NA|TRBV28
CASSSNQWLKNNQPQHF
TGTGCCAGCAGCTCCAATCAGTGGTTGAAAAACAATCAGCCCCAGCATTTT
>NA|TRBJ1-1|once|TRBV5-1
CASSLTGSMNTEAFF
TGCGCCAGCAGCTTGACAGGGTCCATGAACACTGAAGCTTTCTTT
>NA|TRBJ2-7|NA|TRBV7-2
CASSYSFLREQYF
TGTGCCAGCAGCTACTCTTTTCTACGCGAGCAGTACTTC
>TRBD1|TRBJ1-5|NA|TRBV27
CASGHIKGTGVLQPQHF
TGTGCCAGCGGACATATTAAAGGGACAGGGGTCCTTCAGCCCCAGCATTTT
>TRBD1|TRBJ2-7|NA|TRBV27
CASSLGTGAYEQYF
TGTGCCAGCAGTTTAGGGACAGGGGCCTACGAGCAGTACTTC
>TRBD1|TRBJ1-5|NA|TRBV28
CATNTDRGRNQPQHF
TGTGCCACAAACACCGACAGGGGTCGCAATCAGCCCCAGCATTTT
>NA|TRBJ2-7|NA|TRBV28
CASRSSTGSYEQYF
TGTGCCAGCAGGTCGTCTACAGGTTCCTACGAGCAGTACTTC
>NA|TRBJ2-2|once|TRBV7-6
CASSLIGQGLHTGELFF
TGTGCCAGCAGCTTAATAGGGCAGGGTCTGCACACCGGGGAGCTGTTTTTT
>NA|TRBJ2-5|NA|TRBV7-8
CASSWAPGGTETQYF
TGTGCCAGCAGCTGGGCCCCAGGGGGGACAGAGACCCAGTACTTC
>NA|TRBJ1-5|NA|TRBV30
CAWSVGLSSNQPQHF
TGTGCCTGGAGTGTAGGACTTTCTAGCAATCAGCCCCAGCATTTT
>NA|TRBJ1-1|NA|TRBV20-1
CSALLRGFAFF
TGCAGTGCCCTTTTGCGGGGTTTTGCTTTCTTT
>TRBD2|TRBJ2-1|NA|TRBV5-1
CASSLGNSGNDEQFF
TGCGCCAGCAGCTTGGGCAATAGCGGGAACGATGAGCAGTTCTTC
>NA|TRBJ1-2|NA|TRBV15
CATSRDQVVTVEGYTF
TGTGCCACCAGCAGAGACCAAGTAGTTACGGTGGAGGGCTACACCTTC
>TRBD1|TRBJ1-1|few|TRBV7-9
CASSLGQGSFF
TGTGCCAGCAGCTTAGGACAGGGGTCTTTCTTT
>TRBD1|TRBJ1-1|NA|TRBV10-3
CAIRGQSRLNTEAFF
TGTGCCATCAGGGGACAGTCGAGACTTAACACTGAAGCTTTCTTT
>NA|TRBJ2-1|NA|TRBV2
CAGRRGDTTLYNEQFF
TGTGCCGGGCGCCGGGGGGACACGACCCTCTACAATGAGCAGTTCTTC
>NA|TRBJ2-7|NA|TRBV4-1
CASSRALAPSYEQYF
TGCGCCAGCAGCCGAGCCCTAGCTCCCTCCTACGAGCAGTACTTC
>TRBD1|TRBJ1-5|NA|TRBV29-1
CSVVGQAGAPQHF
TGCAGCGTCGTGGGACAGGCTGGGGCGCCCCAGCATTTT